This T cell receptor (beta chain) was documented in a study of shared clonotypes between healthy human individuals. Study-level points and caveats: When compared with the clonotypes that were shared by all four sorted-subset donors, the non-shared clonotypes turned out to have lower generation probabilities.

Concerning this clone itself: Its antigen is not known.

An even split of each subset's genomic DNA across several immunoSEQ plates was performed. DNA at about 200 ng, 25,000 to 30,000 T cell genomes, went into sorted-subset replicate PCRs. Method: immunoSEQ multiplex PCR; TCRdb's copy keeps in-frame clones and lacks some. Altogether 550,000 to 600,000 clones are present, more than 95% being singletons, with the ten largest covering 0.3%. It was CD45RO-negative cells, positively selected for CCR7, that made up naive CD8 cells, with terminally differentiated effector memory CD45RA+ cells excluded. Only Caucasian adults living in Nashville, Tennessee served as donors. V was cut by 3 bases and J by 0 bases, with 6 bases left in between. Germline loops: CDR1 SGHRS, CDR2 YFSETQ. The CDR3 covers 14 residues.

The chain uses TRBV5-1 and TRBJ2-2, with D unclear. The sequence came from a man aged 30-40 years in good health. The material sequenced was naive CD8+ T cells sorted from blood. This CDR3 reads CASSSSTNTGELFF. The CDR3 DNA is TGCGCCAGCAGCTCGTCGACGAACACCGGGGAGCTGTTTTTT.